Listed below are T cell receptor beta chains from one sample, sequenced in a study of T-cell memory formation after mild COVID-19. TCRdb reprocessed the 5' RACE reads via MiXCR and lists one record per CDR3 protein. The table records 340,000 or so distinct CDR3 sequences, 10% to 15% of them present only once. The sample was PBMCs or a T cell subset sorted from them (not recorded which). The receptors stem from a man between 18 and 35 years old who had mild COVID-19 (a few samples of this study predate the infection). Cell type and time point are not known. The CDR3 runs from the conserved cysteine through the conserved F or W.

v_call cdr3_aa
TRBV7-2 CASSQTLEQGASGYTF
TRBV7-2 CASSVGLDIYTDTQYF
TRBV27 CASRPGGTVVGQPQHF
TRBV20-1 CSARIPSYGYTF
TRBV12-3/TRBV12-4 CASRPGPANTEAFF
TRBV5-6 CASSLAGGGGEAFF
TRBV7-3 CASSFDRAAEAFF
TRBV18 CASSPGYPTEAFF
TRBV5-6 CASRVDRGDGYTF
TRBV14 CASSQAFGRVRSYEQYF
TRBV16 CASSQQLAALNEQFF
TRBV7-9 CASSLKGNTGELFF
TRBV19 CASSDSDGNEQYF
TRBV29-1 CSVAVPIAGNTIYF
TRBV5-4 CASSLVPADYGYTF
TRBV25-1 CASRGAHYGYTF
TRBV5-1 CASSRNSGDSPLHF
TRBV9 CASSLRGGRSDTQYF
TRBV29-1 CSVEDGPGGTGADTQYF
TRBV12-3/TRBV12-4 CASSLVWGINQPQHF
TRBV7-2 CASSIGWETGELFF
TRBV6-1 CASSEAVIAGPWRRETQYF
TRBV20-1 CSARVVPQQPQHF
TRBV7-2 CASSSGTLSTDTQYF
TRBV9 CASSQQGADTDTQYF
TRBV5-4 CASSGGQTDTQYF
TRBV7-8 CASSLIRRITDTQYF
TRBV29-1 CSVVVATNRGNYGYTF
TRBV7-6 CASSFRSSYEQYF
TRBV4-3 CASSQARTGELFF
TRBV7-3 CASSSPTVSGANVLTF
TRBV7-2 CASTPDSPGPGYTF
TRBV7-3 CASSSSGTAEAFF
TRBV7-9 CASSLELAGGSYNEQFF
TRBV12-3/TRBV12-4 CASSRPSGTQYF
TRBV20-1 CSARVPGAGGYTF
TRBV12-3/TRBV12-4 CASSYRGHQPQHF
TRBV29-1 CSVERNLNTEAFF
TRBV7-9 CASSASSGAGRTGELFF
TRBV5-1 CASSGTEYNEQFF
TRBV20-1 CSPIPRGEETQYF
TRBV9 CASSVEAGYGYTF
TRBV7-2 CASSRSGVETQYF
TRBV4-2 CASSQDLGTSGGYNEQFF
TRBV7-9 CASSFLEGNQPQHF
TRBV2 CASKIASGNTIYF
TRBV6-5 CASSYRNRGGTEAFF
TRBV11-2 CASSFTRNWRDTQYF
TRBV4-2 CASSQATGDFYEQYF
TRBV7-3 CASSLYGGAGNEQFF
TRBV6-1 CASSEVTLYNEQFF
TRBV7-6 CASSLLAGAGADTQYF
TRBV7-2 CASSPLYNSPLHF
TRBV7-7 CASSLRLGGTGELFF
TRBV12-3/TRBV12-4 CASSGTFSGNTIYF
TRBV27 CASKRLNTEAFF
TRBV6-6 CASRGLAGRAMTQYF
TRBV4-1 CASSQPPGGGQGKPYNSPLHF
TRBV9 CASSVGGLATSGELFF